The rows below give T cell receptor beta chains drawn from one sample of a study of CD8+CD57+ T cells in acquired aplastic anemia. MiXCR, run by TCRdb on the reads, gives a single entry per CDR3 protein. The sample carries 180,000 or so distinct CDR3 sequences, roughly half recorded once. Sequenced input: sorted CD4+, CD8+, or CD8+CD57+ T cells (not recorded which) from PBMCs. The source is a human donor in good health. Both conserved end residues are part of each CDR3. A D gene is named only where the DNA matches it firmly. Part of the rows lack a size; the others show once, few, many or a class for expanded clones.

D gene	V gene	clone size	J gene	CDR3 DNA	CDR3 protein
NA	TRBV7-2	NA	TRBJ2-4	TGTGCCAGCAGCTCGTTGGGGGGAAACATTCAGTACTTC	CASSSLGGNIQYF
TRBD2	TRBV5-6	once	TRBJ2-2	TGTGCCAGCAGCCCATATGCTGGGACTAGCAGGAGATCCGGGGAGCTGTTTTTT	CASSPYAGTSRRSGELFF
NA	TRBV9	NA	TRBJ1-2	TGTGCCAGCAGCGGACTTCGGGACTCGCCATATGGCTACACCTTC	CASSGLRDSPYGYTF
NA	TRBV9	few	TRBJ2-5	TGTGCCAGCAGCGTAGGAGGTAAGGCGGTCGGGACTCCGAACCAAGAGGCCCAGTACTTC	CASSVGGKAVGTPNQEAQYF
NA	TRBV12-3/TRBV12-4	NA	TRBJ2-2	TGTGCCAGCAGTTTTGGTTATCGGACCGGGGAGCTGTTTTTT	CASSFGYRTGELFF
NA	TRBV20-1	many	TRBJ1-5	TGCAGTGCTAGTCTCCCCGGCGAGTCGCCCCAGCATTTT	CSASLPGESPQHF
NA	TRBV19	many	TRBJ1-6	TGTGCCAGTAGCACAACCGACTACTATAATTCACCCCTCCACTTT	CASSTTDYYNSPLHF
TRBD1	TRBV2	NA	TRBJ1-3	TGTGCCAGCCGTAGAATTGGACAGGGGCGAGACACCATATATTTT	CASRRIGQGRDTIYF
NA	TRBV5-1	NA	TRBJ2-3	TGCGCCAGCAGCTTTGGAGATACAGATACGCAGTATTTT	CASSFGDTDTQYF
NA	TRBV24-1	NA	TRBJ1-1	TGTGCCACCAGTGACTCTAGCGGGTCGGTGAACACTGAAGCTTTCTTT	CATSDSSGSVNTEAFF
TRBD2	TRBV29-1	many	TRBJ2-1	TGCAGCAGCGAACGGGGGGTAGGCAATGAGCAGTTCTTC	CSSERGVGNEQFF
NA	TRBV6-1	NA	TRBJ2-5	TGTGCCAGCAGTGAAAGGCCCCAGGGGGGGGAGACCCAGTACTTC	CASSERPQGGETQYF
NA	TRBV11-3	NA	TRBJ2-1	TGTGCCAGCAGCTTAGACCAAGCCTACGATGAGCAGCTCTTC	CASSLDQAYDEQLF
NA	TRBV24-1	NA	TRBJ1-5	TGTGCCACCAGTGATTTTAGGGAGGGAGGGCCCCAGCATTTT	CATSDFREGGPQHF
TRBD2	TRBV19	NA	TRBJ2-5	TGTGCCAGTAGTATAGGAATTAGCGGGGGAGGTGAGACCCAGTACTTC	CASSIGISGGGETQYF
TRBD2	TRBV5-1	many	TRBJ2-1	TGTGCCAGCAGCTTAGGGACTAGCGGTAACAATGAGCAGTTCTTC	CASSLGTSGNNEQFF
NA	TRBV7-8	many	TRBJ2-1	TGTGCCAGCAGCCCGAAACTGAGCTCCTACAATGAGCAGTTCTTC	CASSPKLSSYNEQFF
NA	TRBV14	many	TRBJ2-3	TGTGCCAGCAGAGAGGGAGCCACAGATACGCAGTATTTT	CASREGATDTQYF
NA	TRBV7-9	many	TRBJ2-2	TGTGCCAGCAGCTTACAACGGATGGGGGAGCTGTTTTTT	CASSLQRMGELFF
NA	TRBV5-6	few	TRBJ2-3	TGTGCCAGCAGCTCGGACAGCGGGGGCACAGATACGCAGTATTTT	CASSSDSGGTDTQYF
TRBD2	TRBV19	many	TRBJ2-1	TGTGCCAGTACCCCAAGGGGACTAGTCTACAATGAGCAGTTCTTC	CASTPRGLVYNEQFF
TRBD2	TRBV19	many	TRBJ2-7	TGTGCCAGTAGTATATCTAGCGGGGGCTTGTACGAGCAGTACTTC	CASSISSGGLYEQYF
NA	TRBV2	few	TRBJ2-4	TGTGCCAGCAGTGAACTCGGACTTCAGTACTTC	CASSELGLQYF
TRBD2	TRBV7-8	NA	TRBJ2-1	TGTGCCAGCGACCGGACTAGCGGGGACAATGAGCAGTTCTTC	CASDRTSGDNEQFF
TRBD2	TRBV15	NA	TRBJ2-5	TGTGCCACCAGCCTTAGCGGGGGGGCGGTAATAGAGACCCAGTACTTC	CATSLSGGAVIETQYF
TRBD1	TRBV20-1	NA	TRBJ2-3	TGCAGTGCTAGAGAGACAGGGGCAGATACGCAGTATTTT	CSARETGADTQYF
NA	TRBV7-3	few	TRBJ2-1	TGTGCCAGCAGCTCCGGGTATGAGCAGTTCTTC	CASSSGYEQFF
TRBD2	TRBV12-3/TRBV12-4	many	TRBJ2-1	TGTGCCAGCACTTATACTAGCGGGTACAATGAGCAGTTCTTC	CASTYTSGYNEQFF
NA	TRBV14	many	TRBJ1-4	TGTGCCAGCAGCCGACGGTGGAATGAAAAACTGTTTTTT	CASSRRWNEKLFF
NA	TRBV3-1	many	TRBJ1-5	TGTGCCGCTCCGGGACGGCGGAATCAGCCCCAGCATTTT	CAAPGRRNQPQHF
NA	TRBV2	many	TRBJ2-1	TGTGCCAGCATGGGAAGCCACTACGTCTATAATGAGCAGTTCTTC	CASMGSHYVYNEQFF
NA	TRBV2	NA	TRBJ1-2	TGTGCCACAGACCTGACAGACAACTATGGCTACACCTTC	CATDLTDNYGYTF
NA	TRBV20-1	few	TRBJ1-6	TGCAGTGCTAGAGGATGGAGCTCACCCCTCCACTTT	CSARGWSSPLHF
NA	TRBV19	many	TRBJ2-1	TGTGCCAGTAAGGGGGGCGGGGATCACAATGAGCAGTTCTTC	CASKGGGDHNEQFF
NA	TRBV18	NA	TRBJ2-5	TGTGCCAGCTCACCACGAGGAGAGGCGGAGACCCAGTACTTC	CASSPRGEAETQYF
NA	TRBV14	NA	TRBJ2-2	TGTGCCAGCAGCACCGGGGAGCTGTTTTTT	CASSTGELFF
NA	TRBV10-1	once	TRBJ2-7	TGCGCCAGCAGGAGGACAGCTCCTGACGAGCAGTACTTC	CASRRTAPDEQYF
NA	TRBV10-1	NA	TRBJ2-1	TGCGCCAGCAGTGAGTTGGTAGCGTTCGGTGAGCAGTTCTTC	CASSELVAFGEQFF
TRBD1	TRBV20-1	few	TRBJ2-5	TGCAGTGCACAGAAAGGGGGCGAGACCCAGTACTTC	CSAQKGGETQYF
TRBD1	TRBV6-5	many	TRBJ1-2	TGTGCCAGCAGTTGGGGACAGGGGGCTCGAGGCTACACCTTC	CASSWGQGARGYTF
NA	TRBV29-1	NA	TRBJ1-2	TGCAGCGTTGAAGTATCCAGCTTTAACTATGGCTACACCTTC	CSVEVSSFNYGYTF
NA	TRBV29-1	NA	TRBJ1-3	TGCAGCGCCGAAACGACAGACTCTGGAAACACCATATATTTT	CSAETTDSGNTIYF
TRBD1	TRBV5-1	NA	TRBJ2-7	TGCGCCAGCAGCATCGGACAGGGCAAGTACGAGCAGTACTTC	CASSIGQGKYEQYF
NA	TRBV15	few	TRBJ2-7	TGTGCCACCAGCAGAGATCCTTCCCCTCATTACGAGCAGTACTTC	CATSRDPSPHYEQYF
TRBD1	TRBV24-1	NA	TRBJ1-4	TGTGCCACCAGTGAGCACCCCGGGACAGGGGGCCTTAATGAAAAACTGTTTTTT	CATSEHPGTGGLNEKLFF
NA	TRBV20-1	NA	TRBJ2-7	TGCAGTGCTAGAGACCCTACGTCTCGCTACGAGCAGTACTTC	CSARDPTSRYEQYF
NA	TRBV20-1	many	TRBJ1-1	TGCAGTGCTAGAATCCCGGGAAGGAACACTGAAGCTTTCTTT	CSARIPGRNTEAFF
NA	TRBV30	few	TRBJ1-1	TGTGCCTGGGGATCAAACACTGAAGCTTTCTTT	CAWGSNTEAFF
TRBD1	TRBV18	NA	TRBJ2-7	TGTGCCAGCTCACCAGGGACAGGGCCAACCTACGAGCAGTACTTC	CASSPGTGPTYEQYF
NA	TRBV5-1	many	TRBJ2-6	TGCGCCAGCAGCTTTATCACAGGGATTGGGGCCAACGTCCTGACTTTC	CASSFITGIGANVLTF
NA	TRBV4-2	NA	TRBJ2-3	TGTGCCAGCAGAGCAGCGGGCGCGAGCACAGATACGCAGTATTTT	CASRAAGASTDTQYF